Shown below are 32 T cell receptor beta chains from a single sample sequenced in a study of blood T cell repertoires in COVID-19. The data were produced by immunoSEQ multiplex PCR, yet TCRdb's version contains in-frame clones alone and is incomplete. The sample consists of more than 250,000 clones, about 82% of them appearing once. What was sequenced was peripheral blood. These receptor sequences come from a woman in her forties or fifties with acute or convalescent COVID-19.

The chain has TRBV10-1 and TRBJ1-1; D may be TRBD1 (5 bases). Deletions cut 4 bases from V and 2 bases from J, with 14 bases between. The CDR3 is 15 amino acids. Germline loops: CDR1 WNHNN, CDR2 SYGVQD (reference sequence). CDR3 sequence: CASSVPGGVNTEAFF. CDR3 nucleotide sequence: TGCGCCAGCAGTGTACCGGGAGGGGTTAACACTGAAGCTTTCTTT.

The rearrangement links TRBV7-2 to TRBJ1-1; TRBD1 matches at 8 bases. Germline CDR1 is SGHTA and CDR2 is FQGNSA. V shed 5 bases, J shed 4 bases, and the junction held 12 bases outside the gene matches. CDR3 length: 16 amino acids. As DNA, the CDR3 is TGTGCCAGCAGCCCGAGGCAGGGGGCATGGTCCACTGAAGCTTTCTTT. Its translation is CASSPRQGAWSTEAFF.

V gene TRBV27 combines with J gene TRBJ1-6; D is possibly TRBD1 (6 bases). In germline, CDR1 is MNHEY, CDR2 SMNVEV (reference sequence). The CDR3 contains 14 residues. Trimming removed 3 bases from V and 10 bases from J, with 13 bases in between. CDR3 nucleotide sequence: TGTGCCAGCAGTTTTTGGGAGACAGGCTCACCCCTCCACTTT. Its protein is CASSFWETGSPLHF.

This clone was seen once. The chain has TRBV7-3 and TRBJ1-1; 7 nucleotides line up with TRBD1. Trimming cost V 4 bases and J 1 base; bases outside gene matches: 6. This CDR3 has 15 residues. In germline, CDR1 is SGHTA, CDR2 FQGTGA. The CDR3 DNA sequence: TGTGCCAGCAGCTCCCTCGGGACAGCGAACACTGAAGCTTTCTTT. This translates into CASSSLGTANTEAFF.

The rearrangement uses TRBV28 and TRBJ2-7; no firm D call. The ends were cut back, 6 bases at V and 7 bases at J, with 19 bases in the middle. The CDR3 loop spans 14 amino acids. In germline, CDR1 is MDHEN, CDR2 SYDVKM. This CDR3 is CASSSSPEAREQYF. The CDR3 region has the DNA TGTGCCAGCAGCTCCAGTCCCGAGGCGAGAGAGCAGTACTTC.

Turning to this clone: The same CDR3 arises from other DNA sequences in this sample as well. V and J are TRBV28 and TRBJ1-3, with D maybe TRBD1 (5 bases). The germline V and J ends were trimmed by 2 bases and 0 bases, with 8 bases remaining between them. This CDR3 comprises 15 residues. Germline values: CDR1 MDHEN, CDR2 SYDVKM. CDR3: CASSLGGSSGNTIYF. The CDR3 DNA reads as TGTGCCAGCAGTTTAGGGGGGAGCTCTGGAAACACCATATATTTT.

The gene calls are TRBV3-1 (or the pseudogene TRBV3-2) and TRBJ2-3, with a possible D match to TRBD2 (5 bases). This CDR3 spans 15 amino acids. Germline V CDR1 and CDR2: LGHDT, YNNKEL (reference sequence). V lost 2 bases, J lost 3 bases, and 12 bases lay in between. For the CDR3, the DNA is TGTGCCAGCAGCCAATATAGCGTAGGTACAGATACGCAGTATTTT. Its protein is CASSQYSVGTDTQYF.

This clone showed up just once. CDR3 loop: CASSPRTSGKGNEQFF. The CDR3 DNA reads as TGTGCCAGCAGCCCAAGGACTAGCGGGAAGGGGAATGAGCAGTTCTTC. The chain joins TRBV7-9 to TRBJ2-1; 12 nucleotides agree with TRBD2. Germline V gives CDR1 SEHNR, CDR2 FQNEAQ (reference sequence). V was pared by 5 bases and J by 7 bases, with 9 bases of the junction left unmatched. The CDR3 runs to 16 residues.

The V and J genes are TRBV4-1 and TRBJ1-2; 7 bases align to TRBD1. V lost 0 bases, J lost 3 bases, and 4 bases stayed unmatched. The length of the CDR3 is 15 residues. Germline lookup yields CDR1 MGHRA and CDR2 YSYEKL. In DNA, the CDR3 is TGCGCCAGCAGCCAAGAGAACAGGGGTTACTATGGCTACACCTTC. Translating gives CASSQENRGYYGYTF.

The chain joins TRBV27 to TRBJ1-1; 11 nucleotides agree with TRBD1. Unmatched junction bases numbered 2, after V lost 7 bases and J lost 4 bases. The CDR3 runs 13 residues. Germline V gives CDR1 MNHEY, CDR2 SMNVEV (reference sequence). CDR3 DNA: TGTGCCAGCATCGGACAGGGGGCCACTGAAGCTTTCTTT. Residues: CASIGQGATEAFF.

V gene TRBV6-5 combines with J gene TRBJ1-1; the D is unclear. CDR1 is MNHEY and CDR2 is SVGAGI in the germline V gene. The CDR3 extends over 15 amino acids. Trimming took off 4 bases at V and 1 base at J, with 13 bases between the two ends. Here the CDR3 DNA reads TGTGCCAGCAGTTCTCCCCGGAGCAAGAACACTGAAGCTTTCTTT. Its translation: CASSSPRSKNTEAFF.

The chain combines TRBV3-1 (or the pseudogene TRBV3-2) with TRBJ2-1, with 7 bases matching TRBD2. The CDR3 contains 16 residues. CDR1 is LGHDT and CDR2 is YNNKEL in the germline V gene (reference sequence). V trimming: 4 bases; J trimming: 6 bases; junction bases outside the gene matches: 12. In DNA form, the CDR3 reads TGTGCCAGCAGCCTGGGATTGGCGGGAGTACGCAATGAGCAGTTCTTC. Translated: CASSLGLAGVRNEQFF.

The rearrangement uses TRBV28 and TRBJ2-1, with D unresolved. Trimming shortened V by 5 bases and J by 4 bases, and 9 bases separated the two germline ends. This CDR3 contains 13 residues. CDR1 is MDHEN and CDR2 is SYDVKM in the germline V gene. DNA for the CDR3: TGTGCCAGCAGTCCCCGGCGGTACAATGAGCAGTTCTTC. It is translated as CASSPRRYNEQFF.

This chain links TRBV4-1 with TRBJ1-5; TRBD1 matches 12 bases. CDR3 size: 16 residues. Germline assignment: CDR1 MGHRA and CDR2 YSYEKL. V gave up 0 bases and J gave up 6 bases; unmatched junction bases: 3. CDR3 sequence reads: CASSQDGTGGFQPQHF. In nucleotides, the CDR3 is TGCGCCAGCAGCCAAGACGGGACAGGGGGCTTTCAGCCCCAGCATTTT.

The rearrangement uses TRBV2 and TRBJ2-5; 10 bases map to TRBD1. The junction had 7 bases not matched to a gene; V was cut back by 3 bases and J by 6 bases. CDR3 length: 15 amino acids. CDR1 is SNHLY and CDR2 is FYNNEI in the germline V gene. Here the CDR3 DNA reads TGTGCCAGCAGTGATCGGACAGGGGGTGTGAAGACCCAGTACTTC. Its translation is CASSDRTGGVKTQYF. Full variable domain (remainder filled in from reference TRBV2 and TRBJ2-5): EPEVTQTPSHQVTQMGQEVILRCVPISNHLYFYWYRQILGQKVEFLVSFYNNEISEKSEIFDDQFSVERPDGSNFTLKIRSTKLEDSAMYFCASSDRTGGVKTQYFGPGTRLLVL.

J is TRBJ2-2 and V is TRBV10-1; perhaps TRBD1 as D (5 bases). The CDR3 sequence is 16 residues long. From germline, CDR1 is WNHNN and CDR2 SYGVQD (reference sequence). V lost 3 bases and J lost 1, with 12 bases in between. In nucleotides, the CDR3 is TGCGCCAGCAGTGAAGGGGCGGCCCGGAACACCGGGGAGCTGTTTTTT. Amino acids: CASSEGAARNTGELFF.

The DNA of the CDR3 is TGTGCCAGCAGTCTAGGGACTAGCGGCTCCTACGAGCAGTACTTC. This codes for CASSLGTSGSYEQYF. The chain is built from TRBV28 and TRBJ2-7; 11 bases are shared with TRBD2. The CDR3 length is 15 residues. Germline lookup yields CDR1 MDHEN and CDR2 SYDVKM. J gave up 0 bases and V 5 bases, and 3 bases lay outside the gene matches.

This sequence joins TRBV6-5 and TRBJ2-7, with 7 nucleotides matching TRBD1. Unmatched junction bases numbered 9, after V lost 5 bases and J lost 2 bases. CDR3 length: 15 amino acids. Germline values: CDR1 MNHEY, CDR2 SVGAGI. CDR3 sequence: CASSSLQGRTYEQYF. The CDR3 coding sequence is TGTGCCAGCAGTAGTTTACAGGGGCGAACCTACGAGCAGTACTTC.

The chain combines TRBV4-2 with TRBJ1-2; 7 bases fit TRBD1. Germline lookup yields CDR1 LGHNA and CDR2 YNFKEQ. This CDR3 comprises 15 residues. The ends lost 1 base at V and 4 bases at J; junction bases unmatched: 6. The CDR3 region has the DNA TGTGCCAGCAGCCAAGCACAGGGGAGTGGCTATGGCTACACCTTC. Its protein is CASSQAQGSGYGYTF.

CDR3: CATSDFYTSGKSSDTQYF. DNA for the CDR3: TGTGCCACCAGTGATTTCTACACCTCCGGGAAATCCTCAGATACGCAGTATTTT. The rearrangement joins TRBV24-1 to TRBJ2-3; D is possibly TRBD2 (5 bases). CDR1 KGHDR and CDR2 SFDVKD come from the germline V gene. V dropped 1 base and J dropped 4 bases, with 20 bases sitting between them. CDR3 length: 18 amino acids.

This clone was seen only once. The J gene is TRBJ1-2, the V gene TRBV6-5; D might be TRBD1 (5 bases). From germline, CDR1 is MNHEY and CDR2 SVGAGI. The CDR3 spans 11 residues. V was pared by 7 bases and J by 7 bases, with 10 bases between. CDR3 residues: CASTGGVGYTF. In nucleotides, the CDR3 is TGTGCCAGCACTGGGGGGGTTGGCTACACCTTC.

The chain joins TRBV29-1 to TRBJ2-3; D possibly corresponds to TRBD2 (5 bases). V lost 5 bases to trimming and J lost 5 bases, with 8 bases between them. There are 11 residues in the CDR3. Germline V gene sequence: CDR1 SQVTM, CDR2 ANQGSEA. Written as DNA, the CDR3 is TGCAGCGTTCGGACTGGAGATACGCAGTATTTT. The encoded protein is CSVRTGDTQYF.

The chain uses TRBV28 and TRBJ1-1; 9 positions match TRBD1. The V and J ends lost 5 bases and 5 bases, in that order; junction bases with no gene match: 12. The CDR3 sequence is 16 residues long. Germline CDR1 MDHEN, CDR2 SYDVKM. In DNA form, the CDR3 reads TGTGCCAGCAGTCCCCGTGCCGGACAGGGGAGGACTGAAGCTTTCTTT. This codes for CASSPRAGQGRTEAFF.

The rearrangement joins TRBV11-3 to TRBJ2-3; D gene ambiguous. V dropped 1 base and J dropped 2 bases, with 7 bases sitting between them. The CDR3 spans 14 residues. Germline lookup yields CDR1 SGHNT and CDR2 YENEEA. The CDR3 sequence is CASSLAPLTDTQYF. In DNA form, the CDR3 reads TGTGCCAGCAGCTTAGCCCCCCTCACAGATACGCAGTATTTT.

The gene calls are TRBV7-3 and TRBJ2-3; 12 bases line up with TRBD2. The trim removed 5 bases at V and 2 bases at J, leaving 5 bases unmatched. This CDR3 has 16 residues. Germline assignment: CDR1 SGHTA and CDR2 FQGTGA. This CDR3 is CASSQGLAGTTDTQYF. The CDR3 DNA reads TGTGCCAGCAGCCAAGGACTAGCGGGAACCACAGATACGCAGTATTTT.

This clone was found once. This chain links TRBV9 with TRBJ2-1; D is possibly TRBD2 (5 bases). The V end was cut by 0 bases, the J end by 7 bases, with 8 bases between. Germline CDR1 reads SGDLS; CDR2 reads YYNGEE. CDR3 size: 13 residues. As DNA, the CDR3 is TGTGCCAGCAGCGTAGCCCCGGGGAATGAGCAGTTCTTC. Protein: CASSVAPGNEQFF.

The V gene is TRBV6-2 or TRBV6-3, the J gene TRBJ2-5; 7 nucleotides agree with TRBD2. The CDR3 contains 19 residues. Germline CDR1 reads MNHEY; CDR2 reads SVGEGT. V lost 0 bases, J lost 4 bases, and 17 bases stayed unmatched. The CDR3 spells CASSYSGAARVRGRETQYF. CDR3 DNA: TGTGCCAGCAGTTACTCCGGAGCTGCGAGGGTTCGCGGGAGAGAGACCCAGTACTTC.

The CDR3 is CASSTGTGVEAFF. The CDR3, as DNA: TGTGCCAGCTCAACCGGGACAGGGGTTGAAGCTTTCTTT. The chain is built from TRBV18 and TRBJ1-1; 10 nucleotides match TRBD1. Germline CDR1 reads KGHSH; CDR2 reads LQKENI. The CDR3 is 13 residues long. Unmatched junction bases numbered 4, after V lost 5 bases and J lost 7 bases.

This chain joins TRBV28 and TRBJ2-5; 7 bases are shared with TRBD2. Germline values: CDR1 MDHEN, CDR2 SYDVKM. The CDR3 loop spans 15 amino acids. The V segment lost 7 bases and the J segment 5 bases; nucleotides outside the gene matches: 13. CDR3: CASNPAGTSVETQYF. For the CDR3, the DNA is TGTGCCAGCAACCCCGCGGGTACTAGCGTGGAGACCCAGTACTTC.

The J gene is TRBJ2-7, the V gene TRBV3-1 (or the pseudogene TRBV3-2), with D possibly matching TRBD1 (5 bases). Trimming cost V 4 bases and J 3 bases, with 13 bases left between them. From germline, CDR1 is LGHDT and CDR2 YNNKEL (reference sequence). The CDR3 loop spans 14 amino acids. CDR3 nucleotide sequence: TGTGCCAGCAGCCTAGGAGCAGGGTACTACGAGCAGTACTTC. It encodes CASSLGAGYYEQYF.

The V gene is TRBV10-3, the J gene TRBJ2-7; 8 positions match TRBD1. This CDR3 is 13 amino acids long. After removal of 6 bases from V and 5 bases from J, the junction contained 6 bases not matched to a gene. Germline CDR1 and CDR2: ENHRY and SYGVKD. The CDR3 DNA reads TGTGCCATCAGGGCAGGGGGCTTCAACGAGCAGTACTTC. Protein: CAIRAGGFNEQYF.

This clone occurred a few times. V and J are TRBV6-5 and TRBJ2-1; TRBD2 agrees at 13 bases. J was trimmed by 8 bases and V by 6 bases; bases with no gene match: 4. CDR3 length: 14 amino acids. Germline V gene data show CDR1 as MNHEY and CDR2 as SVGAGI. CDR3 nucleotides: TGTGCCAGCAGCAGGACTAGCGGGAGTCATGAGCAGTTCTTC. Its protein product is CASSRTSGSHEQFF.